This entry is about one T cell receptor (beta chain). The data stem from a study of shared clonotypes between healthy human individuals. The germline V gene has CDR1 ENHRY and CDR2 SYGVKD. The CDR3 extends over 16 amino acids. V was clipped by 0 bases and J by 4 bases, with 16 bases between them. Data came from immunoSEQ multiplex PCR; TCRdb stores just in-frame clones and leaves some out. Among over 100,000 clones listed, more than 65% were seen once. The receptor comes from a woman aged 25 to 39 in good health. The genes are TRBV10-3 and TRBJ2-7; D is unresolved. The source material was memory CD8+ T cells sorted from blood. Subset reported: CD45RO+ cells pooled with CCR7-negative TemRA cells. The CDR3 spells CAISESAWSLPYEQYF. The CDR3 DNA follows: TGTGCCATCAGTGAGTCCGCGTGGAGCCTTCCGTACGAGCAGTACTTC.